The clone carrying this T cell receptor beta chain was counted at least ten times. Its antigen is as yet unknown. This record belongs to a study of T cells after yellow fever vaccination. Study-level findings and limits: Relatively few clonotypes were ones that appeared in both CD4 and CD8 compartments.

V lost 6 bases to trimming and J lost 3 bases, with 9 bases between them. The CDR3 runs to 12 residues. From germline, CDR1 is DFQATT and CDR2 SNEGSKA (reference sequence). TCRdb recomputed calls from the 5' RACE reads with MiXCR, one row per CDR3 protein. This sample has about 160,000 distinct CDR3 sequences; 6% to 7.5% occur once, and the top ten carry over 2%. The rearrangement joins TRBV20-1 to TRBJ2-1; D unresolved. Material: CD4+ T cells sorted from PBMCs, obtained 5 days after the first yellow fever vaccination. This sequence originates from a young man who received the YFV17D yellow fever vaccine. This CDR3 reads CSANRLYNEQFF. CDR3 sequence (DNA): TGCAGTGCGAATAGGCTCTACAATGAGCAGTTCTTC.